The rows below give T cell receptor beta chains drawn from one sample of a study of T cells after yellow fever vaccination. TCRdb recomputed calls from the 5' RACE reads with MiXCR, one row per CDR3 protein. The repertoire holds 500,000 to 650,000 distinct CDR3 sequences, approximately 12% seen once, with around 15% in the top ten. The source was PBMCs, collected on the day of the yellow fever booster vaccination. These receptors were collected from a man under 40 who received the YFV17D yellow fever vaccine. Each CDR3 is given with its conserved first and last residue. Each record gives: D gene, clone size, V gene, J gene, CDR3 protein, CDR3 DNA. D genes are given only for firm matches. Some rows have no size entry. The others give once, few or many, or a class for an expanded clone.

D gene: TRBD2
clone size: .
V gene: TRBV20-1
J gene: TRBJ2-3
CDR3 protein: CSARVQAGAQDTQYF
CDR3 DNA: TGCAGTGCTAGAGTTCAAGCGGGAGCCCAAGATACGCAGTATTTT

D gene: .
clone size: .
V gene: TRBV15
J gene: TRBJ1-5
CDR3 protein: CATSRDRVGQPQHF
CDR3 DNA: TGTGCCACCAGCAGAGACAGGGTTGGTCAGCCCCAGCATTTT

D gene: TRBD2
clone size: .
V gene: TRBV7-2
J gene: TRBJ2-4
CDR3 protein: CASSLGTGGQYF
CDR3 DNA: TGTGCCAGCAGCTTAGGGACGGGAGGGCAGTACTTC

D gene: TRBD1
clone size: .
V gene: TRBV7-9
J gene: TRBJ1-1
CDR3 protein: CASTRTGGANTEAFF
CDR3 DNA: TGTGCCAGCACGAGGACAGGGGGCGCGAACACTGAAGCTTTCTTT

D gene: .
clone size: .
V gene: TRBV7-2
J gene: TRBJ1-1
CDR3 protein: CASSLGPRTADTEAFF
CDR3 DNA: TGTGCCAGCAGCTTAGGTCCCAGGACCGCTGACACTGAAGCTTTCTTT

D gene: .
clone size: many
V gene: TRBV6-5
J gene: TRBJ2-7
CDR3 protein: CASSYSRVYEQYF
CDR3 DNA: TGTGCCAGCAGTTACTCAAGGGTCTACGAGCAGTACTTC

D gene: TRBD1
clone size: .
V gene: TRBV12-3/TRBV12-4
J gene: TRBJ2-7
CDR3 protein: CASRRGTGGRYEQYF
CDR3 DNA: TGTGCCAGCAGGCGTGGGACAGGGGGCAGATACGAGCAGTACTTC

D gene: .
clone size: few
V gene: TRBV7-8
J gene: TRBJ2-1
CDR3 protein: CASSLSSGAASEQFF
CDR3 DNA: TGTGCCAGCAGCTTATCGTCGGGGGCTGCCTCGGAGCAGTTCTTC

D gene: TRBD2
clone size: few
V gene: TRBV4-3
J gene: TRBJ2-5
CDR3 protein: CASSHPGTSRQETQYF
CDR3 DNA: TGCGCCAGCAGCCACCCCGGGACTAGCAGACAAGAGACCCAGTACTTC

D gene: .
clone size: .
V gene: TRBV7-2
J gene: TRBJ2-1
CDR3 protein: CASSSQGTSPEQFF
CDR3 DNA: TGTGCCAGCAGTTCCCAGGGAACCTCACCCGAGCAGTTCTTC

D gene: TRBD2
clone size: .
V gene: TRBV18
J gene: TRBJ2-7
CDR3 protein: CASSRGGGSYGQYF
CDR3 DNA: TGTGCCAGCTCCCGGGGGGGAGGTTCCTACGGGCAGTACTTC

D gene: TRBD2
clone size: .
V gene: TRBV25-1
J gene: TRBJ2-3
CDR3 protein: CASSELASGRISDTQYF
CDR3 DNA: TGTGCCAGCAGTGAATTGGCTAGCGGGAGAATATCAGATACGCAGTATTTT

D gene: TRBD2
clone size: few
V gene: TRBV7-2
J gene: TRBJ2-2
CDR3 protein: CASSTTGLAGGTGELFF
CDR3 DNA: TGTGCCAGCAGCACTACCGGACTAGCGGGAGGGACCGGGGAGCTGTTTTTT

D gene: .
clone size: .
V gene: TRBV7-9
J gene: TRBJ2-5
CDR3 protein: CASSDQRSGQETQYF
CDR3 DNA: TGTGCCAGCAGCGACCAGCGGAGCGGCCAAGAGACCCAGTACTTC

D gene: .
clone size: few
V gene: TRBV6-5
J gene: TRBJ2-1
CDR3 protein: CASSYWDSKRINEQFF
CDR3 DNA: TGTGCCAGCAGTTACTGGGACTCAAAGAGGATCAATGAGCAGTTCTTC

D gene: .
clone size: few
V gene: TRBV6-1
J gene: TRBJ2-1
CDR3 protein: CASRPLADDYNEQFF
CDR3 DNA: TGTGCCAGCAGGCCTTTGGCGGACGATTACAATGAGCAGTTCTTC

D gene: TRBD1
clone size: .
V gene: TRBV29-1
J gene: TRBJ2-5
CDR3 protein: CSSRTGGQETQYF
CDR3 DNA: TGCAGCTCTAGGACAGGGGGCCAAGAGACCCAGTACTTC

D gene: .
clone size: .
V gene: TRBV6-5
J gene: TRBJ2-1
CDR3 protein: CASSYQRHNEQFF
CDR3 DNA: TGTGCCAGCAGTTACCAACGCCACAATGAGCAGTTCTTC

D gene: TRBD2
clone size: .
V gene: TRBV4-3
J gene: TRBJ2-3
CDR3 protein: CASSQALGGGTDTQYF
CDR3 DNA: TGCGCCAGCAGCCAAGCCTTGGGGGGGGGCACAGATACGCAGTATTTT

D gene: .
clone size: .
V gene: TRBV7-2
J gene: TRBJ1-2
CDR3 protein: CASSQTHYGYTF
CDR3 DNA: TGTGCCAGCAGCCAGACACACTATGGCTACACCTTC

D gene: .
clone size: .
V gene: TRBV6-1
J gene: TRBJ1-1
CDR3 protein: CASSRNAGTGNTEAFF
CDR3 DNA: TGTGCCAGCAGTCGAAACGCCGGGACGGGGAACACTGAAGCTTTCTTT

D gene: TRBD2
clone size: few
V gene: TRBV5-1
J gene: TRBJ2-7
CDR3 protein: CASSLTPSGYSSYEQYF
CDR3 DNA: TGCGCCAGCAGCCTAACACCTAGCGGGTATAGCTCCTACGAGCAGTACTTC

D gene: TRBD2
clone size: many
V gene: TRBV7-8
J gene: TRBJ2-5
CDR3 protein: CASSLASGRQETQYF
CDR3 DNA: TGTGCCAGCAGCTTAGCCAGCGGGAGACAAGAGACCCAGTACTTC

D gene: .
clone size: few
V gene: TRBV2
J gene: TRBJ1-5
CDR3 protein: CASSEASGAGQPQHF
CDR3 DNA: TGTGCCAGCAGTGAAGCCAGCGGGGCTGGTCAGCCCCAGCATTTT

D gene: .
clone size: .
V gene: TRBV19
J gene: TRBJ1-1
CDR3 protein: CASSPPGPGEAFF
CDR3 DNA: TGTGCCAGTAGTCCCCCGGGGCCAGGCGAAGCTTTCTTT

D gene: .
clone size: .
V gene: TRBV6-6
J gene: TRBJ2-2
CDR3 protein: CASSKTNTGELFF
CDR3 DNA: TGTGCCAGCAGTAAAACGAACACCGGGGAGCTGTTTTTT

D gene: .
clone size: .
V gene: TRBV3-1
J gene: TRBJ2-7
CDR3 protein: CASSQGNGYEQYF
CDR3 DNA: TGTGCCAGCAGCCAGGGTAATGGCTACGAGCAGTACTTC

D gene: TRBD1
clone size: few
V gene: TRBV11-2
J gene: TRBJ2-1
CDR3 protein: CASSRDREDEQFF
CDR3 DNA: TGTGCCAGCAGCCGGGACAGGGAGGATGAGCAGTTCTTC

D gene: .
clone size: .
V gene: TRBV24-1
J gene: TRBJ2-7
CDR3 protein: CATSVSGTYEQYF
CDR3 DNA: TGTGCCACCAGTGTCAGCGGTACCTACGAGCAGTACTTC

D gene: .
clone size: .
V gene: TRBV6-2/TRBV6-3
J gene: TRBJ2-4
CDR3 protein: CASSSYFSVFNIQYF
CDR3 DNA: TGTGCCAGCAGTTCGTACTTCTCGGTTTTTAACATTCAGTACTTC

D gene: TRBD2
clone size: many
V gene: TRBV7-2
J gene: TRBJ2-2
CDR3 protein: CASSTLGLTNTGELFF
CDR3 DNA: TGTGCCAGCAGCACCCTGGGACTAACGAACACCGGGGAGCTGTTTTTT

D gene: TRBD2
clone size: .
V gene: TRBV7-7
J gene: TRBJ2-1
CDR3 protein: CASSNPGLAGVVDEQFF
CDR3 DNA: TGTGCCAGCAGCAACCCGGGACTAGCGGGAGTGGTGGATGAGCAGTTCTTC

D gene: .
clone size: .
V gene: TRBV18
J gene: TRBJ1-5
CDR3 protein: CASSPGSKGAQHF
CDR3 DNA: TGTGCCAGCTCACCAGGGTCTAAGGGAGCCCAGCATTTT

D gene: .
clone size: .
V gene: TRBV29-1
J gene: TRBJ2-1
CDR3 protein: CSAEQVSYNEQFF
CDR3 DNA: TGCAGCGCCGAACAGGTTTCCTACAATGAGCAGTTCTTC

D gene: TRBD1
clone size: .
V gene: TRBV20-1
J gene: TRBJ2-7
CDR3 protein: CSAIPGTVDYEQYF
CDR3 DNA: TGCAGTGCTATCCCCGGGACAGTGGACTACGAGCAGTACTTC

D gene: .
clone size: .
V gene: TRBV14
J gene: TRBJ2-1
CDR3 protein: CASSQVFRLRDPNNEQFF
CDR3 DNA: TGTGCCAGCAGCCAAGTTTTCAGGCTCAGGGACCCAAACAATGAGCAGTTCTTC

D gene: TRBD2
clone size: .
V gene: TRBV20-1
J gene: TRBJ2-3
CDR3 protein: CSARIAGTDTQYF
CDR3 DNA: TGCAGTGCCAGGATAGCGGGAACAGATACGCAGTATTTT

D gene: .
clone size: .
V gene: TRBV5-6
J gene: TRBJ2-7
CDR3 protein: CASSTRRGRSYEQYF
CDR3 DNA: TGTGCCAGCAGCACCAGGCGGGGGCGCTCCTACGAGCAGTACTTC

D gene: .
clone size: many
V gene: TRBV6-6
J gene: TRBJ2-1
CDR3 protein: CASAGLGLNEQFF
CDR3 DNA: TGTGCCAGCGCGGGATTAGGCCTGAATGAGCAGTTCTTC

D gene: TRBD2
clone size: few
V gene: TRBV20-1
J gene: TRBJ2-3
CDR3 protein: CSASGGGSRTDTQYF
CDR3 DNA: TGCAGTGCCAGCGGCGGGGGTAGTCGTACAGATACGCAGTATTTT

D gene: .
clone size: .
V gene: TRBV5-1
J gene: TRBJ2-2
CDR3 protein: CASSTPSTARDTGELFF
CDR3 DNA: TGCGCCAGCAGCACCCCATCAACCGCACGAGACACCGGGGAGCTGTTTTTT

D gene: TRBD2
clone size: few
V gene: TRBV7-2
J gene: TRBJ2-7
CDR3 protein: CASSPGLAGRREQYF
CDR3 DNA: TGTGCCAGCAGCCCGGGACTAGCGGGCAGACGCGAGCAGTACTTC

D gene: .
clone size: few
V gene: TRBV5-1
J gene: TRBJ2-6
CDR3 protein: CASSLPDSGANVLTF
CDR3 DNA: TGCGCCAGCAGCTTGCCGGACTCTGGGGCCAACGTCCTGACTTTC

D gene: .
clone size: many
V gene: TRBV5-1
J gene: TRBJ2-5
CDR3 protein: CASSLGARETQYF
CDR3 DNA: TGTGCCAGCAGCCTCGGGGCTAGGGAGACCCAGTACTTC

D gene: TRBD1
clone size: many
V gene: TRBV7-2
J gene: TRBJ2-1
CDR3 protein: CASSRDRGNEQFF
CDR3 DNA: TGTGCCAGCAGCCGGGACAGGGGAAATGAGCAGTTCTTC

D gene: TRBD2
clone size: .
V gene: TRBV12-3/TRBV12-4
J gene: TRBJ2-3
CDR3 protein: CASRREGLDTQYF
CDR3 DNA: TGTGCCAGCAGGCGGGAGGGCCTGGATACGCAGTATTTT

D gene: .
clone size: .
V gene: TRBV24-1
J gene: TRBJ2-1
CDR3 protein: CATSLGLEDNEQFF
CDR3 DNA: TGTGCCACCAGTCTGGGACTGGAAGACAATGAGCAGTTCTTC

D gene: .
clone size: few
V gene: TRBV6-5
J gene: TRBJ2-1
CDR3 protein: CASSWGGFDEQFF
CDR3 DNA: TGTGCCAGCAGTTGGGGTGGGTTCGATGAGCAGTTCTTC

D gene: TRBD2
clone size: few
V gene: TRBV5-1
J gene: TRBJ2-3
CDR3 protein: CASSLKRRLADTSTDTQYF
CDR3 DNA: TGCGCCAGCAGCTTGAAAAGACGACTAGCGGATACTAGCACAGATACGCAGTATTTT

D gene: .
clone size: few
V gene: TRBV6-5
J gene: TRBJ1-3
CDR3 protein: CASSYRDGTDTIYF
CDR3 DNA: TGTGCCAGCAGTTACCGCGATGGGACGGACACCATATATTTT

D gene: .
clone size: few
V gene: TRBV12-3/TRBV12-4
J gene: TRBJ1-2
CDR3 protein: CASRLGQGNGYTF
CDR3 DNA: TGTGCCAGCAGACTGGGCCAGGGGAATGGCTACACCTTC

D gene: TRBD1
clone size: .
V gene: TRBV7-2
J gene: TRBJ1-6
CDR3 protein: CASSLSGQHNSPLHF
CDR3 DNA: TGTGCCAGCAGCTTATCGGGACAGCATAATTCACCCCTCCACTTT

D gene: TRBD2
clone size: many
V gene: TRBV7-2
J gene: TRBJ2-3
CDR3 protein: CASSSSGSEGDTQYF
CDR3 DNA: TGTGCCAGCAGCTCTAGCGGGAGCGAGGGAGATACGCAGTATTTT

D gene: TRBD2
clone size: .
V gene: TRBV6-2/TRBV6-3
J gene: TRBJ2-7
CDR3 protein: CASWGLARVYPTYEQYF
CDR3 DNA: TGTGCCAGCTGGGGACTAGCGCGAGTCTACCCTACCTACGAGCAGTACTTC